The 18 T cell receptor beta chains in this list originate from one sample, sequenced in a study of T-cell memory formation after mild COVID-19 (dated by TCRdb to the early 2020s). To prepare the library, 5' RACE was applied. Sequencing used an Illumina NovaSeq 6000. The public reads were reanalyzed by TCRdb: fastp trimming at Q25, MiXCR alignment, in-frame beta chains only. Entries are consolidated by CDR3 protein sequence, retaining the most common genes and DNA. The sample includes under 300,000 distinct CDR3 sequences, with 8% to 10% observed a single time. The top ten clonotypes cover 22% of the sample. Sequenced sample: PBMCs or a T cell subset sorted from them (not recorded which). The receptor source for this set is a young man who had mild COVID-19 (a few samples of this study predate the infection). The sample titles of this study are shuffled in the database, so cell type and time point are left out; the donor was told from shared clones.

This clonotype has just a few counts. The rearrangement uses TRBV5-1 and TRBJ1-1, with D hard to call. The V end was cut by 1 base, the J end by 7 bases, with 11 bases between. The germline CDR1 and CDR2 sequences are SGHRS and YFSETQ. The CDR3 totals 13 residues. CDR3 nucleotide sequence: TGCGCCAGCAGCTTGAGGGCAGACCTTGAAGCTTTCTTT. Its translation: CASSLRADLEAFF.

This clonotype appeared a few times. The CDR3 region is CSAGLRGPYGYTF. The CDR3 nucleotides read TGCAGTGCTGGATTAAGGGGGCCCTATGGCTACACCTTC. The chain combines TRBV20-1 with TRBJ1-2, with 7 bases identical to TRBD1. The CDR3 is 13 amino acids. V shed 5 bases and J 4 bases; nucleotides not matched to a gene: 7. Germline CDR1 reads DFQATT; CDR2 reads SNEGSKA (reference sequence).

This clonotype showed up many times. J is TRBJ2-7 and V is TRBV11-2; D remains unclear. The CDR3 is 13 amino acids. Germline V gene sequence: CDR1 SGHAT, CDR2 FQNNGV. Trimming left V 4 bases short and J 4 bases short, with 11 bases between. The CDR3 sequence is CASSSRTEYEQYF. The CDR3 DNA sequence: TGTGCCAGCAGCTCCCGGACGGAGTACGAGCAGTACTTC.

This chain joins TRBV9 and TRBJ1-1; D is ambiguous. CDR3 length equals 12 residues. The germline V gene encodes CDR1 SGDLS and CDR2 YYNGEE. V lost 3 bases, J lost 4 bases, and 7 bases lay in between. The CDR3 DNA sequence: TGTGCCAGCAGCGGCAGCGGCACTGAAGCTTTCTTT. Encoded protein: CASSGSGTEAFF.

Only a few counts were recorded for this clonotype. This chain connects TRBV5-6 to TRBJ1-3; D is uncertain. V was clipped by 4 bases and J by 2 bases, with 13 bases between them. The CDR3 loop spans 15 amino acids. Germline assignment: CDR1 SGHDT and CDR2 YYEEEE. The CDR3 reads CASSPGFGTGNTIYF. The DNA of the CDR3 is TGTGCCAGCAGCCCCGGATTTGGAACTGGAAACACCATATATTTT.

This clonotype was detected only a few times. The V and J genes are TRBV7-9 and TRBJ1-2; TRBD1 is a possible D gene (6 bases). The CDR3 loop spans 13 amino acids. Germline V lookup: CDR1 SEHNR, CDR2 FQNEAQ (reference sequence). V was clipped by 5 bases and J by 13 bases, with 20 bases between them. The CDR3 loop is CASSRPEGTQSTF. The DNA of the CDR3 is TGTGCCAGCAGCCGCCCCGAGGGGACACAAAGCACCTTC.

The table lists this clonotype with many counts. Written as DNA, the CDR3 is TGTGCCAGCAGGTTCTGGGGGCAGGACGAGTACTTC. It yields the protein CASRFWGQDEYF. The chain combines TRBV27 with TRBJ2-5; the D gene is possibly TRBD1 (6 bases). V was trimmed by 6 bases and J by 12 bases, leaving 17 bases between them. The CDR3 totals 12 residues. Germline V gene data show CDR1 as MNHEY and CDR2 as SMNVEV (reference sequence).

This clonotype was found a few times. The chain combines TRBV5-6 with TRBJ1-2, with no clear D. V was trimmed by 0 bases and J by 4 bases, leaving 7 bases between them. This CDR3 region has 13 residues. Germline CDR1 and CDR2: SGHDT and YYEEEE. The CDR3 DNA sequence: TGTGCCAGCAGCTTGGGCGTCGGCTATGGCTACACCTTC. It specifies CASSLGVGYGYTF.

V is TRBV5-1 and J is TRBJ1-2, with 9 bases identical to TRBD1. CDR3 length: 14 amino acids. Germline-derived CDR1 and CDR2 are SGHRS and YFSETQ. After removal of 0 bases from V and 8 bases from J, the junction contained 5 bases not matched to a gene. This CDR3 is CASSLDGQGLGYTF. The DNA for the CDR3 is TGCGCCAGCAGCTTGGACGGACAGGGGTTGGGCTACACCTTC. Full variable domain (missing parts from reference TRBV5-1 and TRBJ1-2): KAGVTQTPRYLIKTRGQQVTLSCSPISGHRSVSWYQQTPGQGLQFLFEYFSETQRNKGNFPGRFSGRQFSNSRSEMNVSTLELGDSALYLCASSLDGQGLGYTFGSGTRLTVV.

This clonotype appeared a few times. This chain connects TRBV5-1 to TRBJ2-5, with D maybe TRBD2 (5 bases). V was pared by 1 base and J by 2 bases, with 18 bases between. This CDR3 is built from 17 residues. Germline loops: CDR1 SGHRS, CDR2 YFSETQ. The CDR3 region has the DNA TGCGCCAGCAGCTTGCTTCCAAACGACGGAGGACAAGAGACCCAGTACTTC. Translation gives CASSLLPNDGGQETQYF.

The chain has TRBV7-3 and TRBJ2-2; D might be TRBD1 (6 bases). Between the trimmed V and J ends, which lost 7 bases and 2 bases, there was a span of 14 bases. The CDR3 consists of 15 residues. Germline CDR1 is SGHTA and CDR2 is FQGTGA. The CDR3 loop reads CASKGWGQNTGELFF. As DNA, the CDR3 is TGTGCCAGCAAGGGATGGGGGCAAAACACCGGGGAGCTGTTTTTT.

This clonotype has only a few counts. The chain uses TRBV7-2 and TRBJ1-2; D unresolved. Trimming took off 1 base at V and 3 bases at J, with 9 bases between the two ends. The CDR3 is 14 amino acids. Looked up from germline, CDR1 is SGHTA and CDR2 is FQGNSA. The CDR3 reads CASSLGGRDYGYTF. The CDR3 DNA is TGTGCCAGCAGCTTAGGCGGGAGAGACTATGGCTACACCTTC.

The chain carries TRBV20-1 and TRBJ2-1; 9 bases are a match to TRBD2. The CDR3 covers 15 residues. In germline, CDR1 is DFQATT, CDR2 SNEGSKA (reference sequence). The junction had 9 bases not matched to a gene; V was cut back by 5 bases and J by 4 bases. CDR3 coding DNA: TGCAGTGCTCAGGGCCGGCTAGCGGGGTACAATGAGCAGTTCTTC. This codes for CSAQGRLAGYNEQFF.

This clonotype was seen just once. One junction end does not reproduce the germline sequence, and a read error may be involved. The CDR3 DNA reads as TGTGCCAGAAGCTCAATCAACGCTTCGCTAGCCAAAAACATTCAGTACTTC. Amino acid sequence: CARSSINASLAKNIQYF. The genes are TRBV11-2 and TRBJ2-4, with D uncertain. The CDR3 spans 17 residues. CDR1 and CDR2 (germline): SGHAT, FQNNGV. Together with reference TRBV11-2 and TRBJ2-4, the CDR3 gives the full variable domain: EAGVAQSPRYKIIEKRQSVAFWCNPISGHATLYWYQQILGQGPKLLIQFQNNGVVDDSQLPKDRFSAERLKGVDSTLKIQPAKLEDSAVYLCARSSINASLAKNIQYFGAGTRLSVL.

V gene TRBV11-2 combines with J gene TRBJ2-5, with a possible D match to TRBD2 (7 bases). V lost 0 bases, J lost 4 bases, and 15 bases lay in between. Germline V gives CDR1 SGHAT, CDR2 FQNNGV. This CDR3 comprises 16 residues. The CDR3 protein is CASSLEAGAGGETQYF. In DNA, the CDR3 is TGTGCCAGCAGCTTAGAGGCGGGGGCCGGGGGAGAGACCCAGTACTTC.

This clonotype has just a few counts. The chain links TRBV10-3 to TRBJ1-2; 9 bases match TRBD1. Germline V gene data show CDR1 as ENHRY and CDR2 as SYGVKD. The V segment lost 2 bases and the J segment 3 bases; nucleotides outside the gene matches: 4. CDR3 size: 15 residues. CDR3 DNA: TGTGCCATCAGTGAGGGGACAGGGAATTACTATGGCTACACCTTC. Amino acids: CAISEGTGNYYGYTF.

This clonotype was picked up a small number of times. The gene calls are TRBV14 and TRBJ2-3; 8 bases agree with TRBD2. This CDR3 has 16 amino acids. The V and J ends lost 4 bases and 3 bases, in that order; junction bases with no gene match: 9. The germline V gene encodes CDR1 SGHDN and CDR2 FVKESK. CDR3 protein: CASSLMRGARTDTQYF. The CDR3 DNA sequence: TGTGCCAGCAGCCTCATGCGGGGGGCCCGAACAGATACGCAGTATTTT. The whole variable domain, remainder taken from reference TRBV14 and TRBJ2-3, is EAGVTQFPSHSVIEKGQTVTLRCDPISGHDNLYWYRRVMGKEIKFLLHFVKESKQDESGMPNNRFLAERTGGTYSTLKVQPAELEDSGVYFCASSLMRGARTDTQYFGPGTRLTVL.

The chain employs TRBV27 and TRBJ2-5; 7 bases agree with TRBD1. Germline V CDR1 and CDR2: MNHEY, SMNVEV (reference sequence). Trimming at V came to 4 bases and at J to 4 bases, leaving 6 bases not matched to a gene. The CDR3 spans 14 residues. The DNA of the CDR3 is TGTGCCAGCAGTTCTCGGGACAGTAGAGAGACCCAGTACTTC. This encodes CASSSRDSRETQYF.